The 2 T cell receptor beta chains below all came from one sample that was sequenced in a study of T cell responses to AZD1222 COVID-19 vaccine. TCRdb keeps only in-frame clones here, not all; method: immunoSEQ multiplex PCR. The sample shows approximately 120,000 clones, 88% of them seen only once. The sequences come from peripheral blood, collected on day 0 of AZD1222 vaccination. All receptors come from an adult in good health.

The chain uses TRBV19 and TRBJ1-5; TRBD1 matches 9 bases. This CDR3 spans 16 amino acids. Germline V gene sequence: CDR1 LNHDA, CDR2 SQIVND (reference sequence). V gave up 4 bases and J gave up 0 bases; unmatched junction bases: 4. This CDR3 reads CASSTRQGVSNQPQHF. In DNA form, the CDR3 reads TGTGCCAGTAGTACCCGACAGGGGGTTAGCAATCAGCCCCAGCATTTT.

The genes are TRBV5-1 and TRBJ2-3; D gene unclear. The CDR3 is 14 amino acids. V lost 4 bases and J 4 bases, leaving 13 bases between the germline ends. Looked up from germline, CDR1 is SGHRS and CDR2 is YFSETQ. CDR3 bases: TGCGCCAGCAGCCCAGGTAGTTCGTCAGATACGCAGTATTTT. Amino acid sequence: CASSPGSSSDTQYF. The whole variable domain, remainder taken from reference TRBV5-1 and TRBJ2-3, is KAGVTQTPRYLIKTRGQQVTLSCSPISGHRSVSWYQQTPGQGLQFLFEYFSETQRNKGNFPGRFSGRQFSNSRSEMNVSTLELGDSALYLCASSPGSSSDTQYFGPGTRLTVL.